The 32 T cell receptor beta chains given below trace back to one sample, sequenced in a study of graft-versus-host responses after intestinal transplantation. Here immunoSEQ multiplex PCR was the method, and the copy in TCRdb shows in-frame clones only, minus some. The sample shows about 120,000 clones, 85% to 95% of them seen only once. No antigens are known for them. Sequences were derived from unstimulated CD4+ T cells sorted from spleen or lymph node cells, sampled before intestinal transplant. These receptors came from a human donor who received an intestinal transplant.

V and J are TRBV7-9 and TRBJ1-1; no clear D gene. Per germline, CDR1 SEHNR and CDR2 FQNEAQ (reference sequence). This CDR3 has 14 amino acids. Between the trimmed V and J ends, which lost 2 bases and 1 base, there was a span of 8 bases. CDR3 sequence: CASSLSAGNTEAFF. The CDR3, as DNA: TGTGCCAGCAGCTTAAGTGCAGGGAACACTGAAGCTTTCTTT.

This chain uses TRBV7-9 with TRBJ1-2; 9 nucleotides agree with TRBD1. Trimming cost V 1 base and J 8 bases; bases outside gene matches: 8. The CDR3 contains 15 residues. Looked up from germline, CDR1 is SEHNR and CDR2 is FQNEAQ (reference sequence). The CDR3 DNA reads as TGTGCCAGCAGCTTAGGCCGGACAGGGGTGAGAGGCTACACCTTC. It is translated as CASSLGRTGVRGYTF.

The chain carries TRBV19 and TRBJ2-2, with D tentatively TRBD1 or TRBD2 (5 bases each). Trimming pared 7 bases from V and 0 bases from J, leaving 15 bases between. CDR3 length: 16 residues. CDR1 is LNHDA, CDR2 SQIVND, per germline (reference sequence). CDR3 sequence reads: CASMIGGSSNTGELFF. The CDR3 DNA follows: TGTGCCAGTATGATTGGGGGATCCTCGAACACCGGGGAGCTGTTTTTT.

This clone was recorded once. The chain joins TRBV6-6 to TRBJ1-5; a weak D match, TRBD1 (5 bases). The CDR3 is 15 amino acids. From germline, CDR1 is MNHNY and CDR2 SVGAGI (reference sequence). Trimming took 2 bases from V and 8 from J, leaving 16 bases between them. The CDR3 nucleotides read TGTGCCAGCAGTTACAAGGGAGGACAATCCAAGCCCCAGCATTTT. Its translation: CASSYKGGQSKPQHF.

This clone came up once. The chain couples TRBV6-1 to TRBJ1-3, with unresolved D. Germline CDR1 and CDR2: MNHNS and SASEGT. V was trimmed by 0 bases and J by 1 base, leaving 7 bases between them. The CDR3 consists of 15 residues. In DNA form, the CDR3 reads TGTGCCAGCAGTGAAGCGTCAGCATCTGGAAACACCATATATTTT. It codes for CASSEASASGNTIYF.

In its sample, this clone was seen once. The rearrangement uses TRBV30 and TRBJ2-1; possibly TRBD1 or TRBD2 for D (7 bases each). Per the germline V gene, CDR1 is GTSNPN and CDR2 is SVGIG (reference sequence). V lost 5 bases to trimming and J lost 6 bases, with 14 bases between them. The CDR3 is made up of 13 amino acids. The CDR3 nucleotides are TGTGCCTGGGTCCGCAGGGGGGGCAATGAGCAGTTCTTC. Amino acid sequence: CAWVRRGGNEQFF.

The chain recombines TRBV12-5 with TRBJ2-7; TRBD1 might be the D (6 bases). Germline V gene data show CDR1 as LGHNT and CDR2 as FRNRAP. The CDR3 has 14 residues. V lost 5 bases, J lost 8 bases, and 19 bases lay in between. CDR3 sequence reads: CASGMGAGYIKQYF. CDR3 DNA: TGTGCTAGTGGTATGGGGGCAGGGTACATCAAGCAGTACTTC.

Written as DNA, the CDR3 is TGTGCCAGCAGCCGAATGAACACTGAAGCTTTCTTT. Protein: CASSRMNTEAFF. The chain is built from TRBV4-2 and TRBJ1-1; D ambiguous. The CDR3 consists of 12 residues. CDR1 LGHNA and CDR2 YNFKEQ come from the germline V gene. The V gene lost 4 bases and the J gene lost 0 bases, with 3 bases spanning the gap.

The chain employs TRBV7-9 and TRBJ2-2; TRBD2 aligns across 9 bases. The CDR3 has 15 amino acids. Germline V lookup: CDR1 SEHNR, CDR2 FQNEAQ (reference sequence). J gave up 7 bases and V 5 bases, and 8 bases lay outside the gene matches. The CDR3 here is CASSRTSGLGGELFF. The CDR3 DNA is TGTGCCAGCAGCCGTACTAGCGGGCTGGGCGGGGAGCTGTTTTTT.

The CDR3 region has the DNA TGTGCCAGCAGTTATACAGCTACCTACGAGCAGTACTTC. It codes for CASSYTATYEQYF. The chain is built from TRBV6-5 and TRBJ2-7; D remains ambiguous. CDR3 length: 13 residues. The ends were cut back, 3 bases at V and 2 bases at J, with 8 bases in the middle. Germline loops: CDR1 MNHEY, CDR2 SVGAGI.

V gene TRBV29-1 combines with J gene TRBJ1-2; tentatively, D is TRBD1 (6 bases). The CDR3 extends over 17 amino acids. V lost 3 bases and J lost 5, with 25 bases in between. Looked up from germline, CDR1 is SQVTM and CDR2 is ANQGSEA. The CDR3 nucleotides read TGCAGCGTTGACGATTGGTCGGGGGGGCCAAGAAAATATGGCTACACCTTC. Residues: CSVDDWSGGPRKYGYTF.

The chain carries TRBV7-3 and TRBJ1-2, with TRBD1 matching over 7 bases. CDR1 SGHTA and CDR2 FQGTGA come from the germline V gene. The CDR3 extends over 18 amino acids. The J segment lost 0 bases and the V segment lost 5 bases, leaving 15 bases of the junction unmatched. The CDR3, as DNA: TGTGCCAGCAGCCCGCAAGGGGTAGGGGACAGAGCTAACTATGGCTACACCTTC. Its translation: CASSPQGVGDRANYGYTF.

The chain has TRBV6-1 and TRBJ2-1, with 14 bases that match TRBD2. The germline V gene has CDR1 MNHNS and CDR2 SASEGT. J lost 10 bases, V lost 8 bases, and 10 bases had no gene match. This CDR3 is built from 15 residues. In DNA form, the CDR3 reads TGTGCCAGCTCCACCGGGACTAGCGGGAGTAACGAGCAGTTCTTC. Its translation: CASSTGTSGSNEQFF.

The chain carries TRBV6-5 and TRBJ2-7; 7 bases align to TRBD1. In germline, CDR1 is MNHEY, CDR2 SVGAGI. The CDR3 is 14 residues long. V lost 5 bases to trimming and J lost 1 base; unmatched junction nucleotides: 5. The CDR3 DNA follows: TGTGCCAGCAGTGAAGTGGGACAGTCCTACGAGCAGTACTTC. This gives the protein CASSEVGQSYEQYF.

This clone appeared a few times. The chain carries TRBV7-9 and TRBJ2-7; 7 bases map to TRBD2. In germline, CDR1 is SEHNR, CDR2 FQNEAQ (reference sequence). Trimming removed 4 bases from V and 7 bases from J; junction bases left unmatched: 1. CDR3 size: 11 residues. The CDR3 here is CASSWGGEQYF. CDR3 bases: TGTGCCAGCAGCTGGGGGGGGGAGCAGTACTTC.

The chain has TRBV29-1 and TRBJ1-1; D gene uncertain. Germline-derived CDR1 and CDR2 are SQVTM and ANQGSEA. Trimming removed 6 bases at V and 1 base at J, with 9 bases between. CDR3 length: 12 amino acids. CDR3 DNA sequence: TGCAGCGTCCAGACACCGAACACTGAAGCTTTCTTT. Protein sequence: CSVQTPNTEAFF.

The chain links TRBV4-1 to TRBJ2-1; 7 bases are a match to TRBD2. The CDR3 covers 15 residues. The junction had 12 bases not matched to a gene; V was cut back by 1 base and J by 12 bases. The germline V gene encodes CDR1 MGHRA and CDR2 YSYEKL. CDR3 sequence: CASSQASPLALRQFF. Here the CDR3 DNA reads TGCGCCAGCAGCCAAGCCTCCCCACTAGCGTTGAGGCAGTTCTTC.

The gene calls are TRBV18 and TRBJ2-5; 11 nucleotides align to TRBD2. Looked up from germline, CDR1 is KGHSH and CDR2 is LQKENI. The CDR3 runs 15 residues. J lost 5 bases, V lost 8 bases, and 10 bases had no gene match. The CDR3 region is CASRQLAGVLETQYF. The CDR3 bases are TGTGCCAGCAGACAACTAGCGGGAGTTCTGGAGACCCAGTACTTC.

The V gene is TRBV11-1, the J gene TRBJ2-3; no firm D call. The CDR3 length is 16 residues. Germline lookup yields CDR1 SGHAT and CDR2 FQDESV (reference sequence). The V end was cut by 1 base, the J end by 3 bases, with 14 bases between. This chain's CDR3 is CASSLEGTLNTDTQYF. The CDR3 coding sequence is TGTGCCAGCAGCTTAGAGGGAACGCTAAATACAGATACGCAGTATTTT.

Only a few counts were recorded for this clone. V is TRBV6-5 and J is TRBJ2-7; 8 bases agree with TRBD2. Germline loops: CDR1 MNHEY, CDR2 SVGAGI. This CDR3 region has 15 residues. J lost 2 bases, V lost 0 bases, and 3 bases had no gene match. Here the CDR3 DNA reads TGTGCCAGCAGTTACTCCGCGGGAGGAGCCTACGAGCAGTACTTC. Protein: CASSYSAGGAYEQYF.

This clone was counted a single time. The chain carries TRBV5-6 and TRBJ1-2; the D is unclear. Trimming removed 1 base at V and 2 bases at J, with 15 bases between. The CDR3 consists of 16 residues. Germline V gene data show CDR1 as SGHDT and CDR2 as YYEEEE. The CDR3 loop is CASSLRTLHPNYGYTF. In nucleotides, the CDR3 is TGTGCCAGCAGCTTGCGAACACTCCACCCCAACTATGGCTACACCTTC.

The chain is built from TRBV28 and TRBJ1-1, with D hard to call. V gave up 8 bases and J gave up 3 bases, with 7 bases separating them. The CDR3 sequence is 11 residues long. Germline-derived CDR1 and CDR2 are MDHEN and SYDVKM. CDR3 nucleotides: TGTGCCAGCCCTTCCTACACTGAAGCTTTCTTT. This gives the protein CASPSYTEAFF.

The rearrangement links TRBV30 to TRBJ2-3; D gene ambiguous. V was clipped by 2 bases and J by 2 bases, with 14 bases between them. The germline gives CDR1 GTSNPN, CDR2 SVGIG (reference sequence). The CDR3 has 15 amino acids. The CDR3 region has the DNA TGTGCCTGGAGTTTGCCAAGCACGTTCACAGATACGCAGTATTTT. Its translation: CAWSLPSTFTDTQYF.

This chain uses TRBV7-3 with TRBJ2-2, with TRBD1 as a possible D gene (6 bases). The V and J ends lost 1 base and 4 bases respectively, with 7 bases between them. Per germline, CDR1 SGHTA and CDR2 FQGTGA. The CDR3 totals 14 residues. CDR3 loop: CASSLRGGTGELFF. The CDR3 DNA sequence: TGTGCCAGCAGCTTAAGAGGGGGCACCGGGGAGCTGTTTTTT.

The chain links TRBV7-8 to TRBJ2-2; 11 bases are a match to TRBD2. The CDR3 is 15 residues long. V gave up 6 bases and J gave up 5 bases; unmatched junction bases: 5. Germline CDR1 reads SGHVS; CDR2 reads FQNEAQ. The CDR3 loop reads CASRRLAGITGELFF. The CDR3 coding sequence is TGTGCCAGCAGAAGACTAGCGGGAATAACCGGGGAGCTGTTTTTT.

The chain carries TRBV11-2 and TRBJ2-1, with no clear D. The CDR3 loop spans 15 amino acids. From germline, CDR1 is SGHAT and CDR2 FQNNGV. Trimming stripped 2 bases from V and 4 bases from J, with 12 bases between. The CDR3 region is CASSLKRPPYNEQFF. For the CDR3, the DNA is TGTGCCAGCAGCTTAAAACGGCCTCCTTACAATGAGCAGTTCTTC.

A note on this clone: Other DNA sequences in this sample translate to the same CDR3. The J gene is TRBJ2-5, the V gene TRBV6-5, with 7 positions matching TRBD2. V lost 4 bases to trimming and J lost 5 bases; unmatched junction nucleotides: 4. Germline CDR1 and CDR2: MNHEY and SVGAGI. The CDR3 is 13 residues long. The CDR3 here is CASSWGGRETQYF. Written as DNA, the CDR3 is TGTGCCAGCAGTTGGGGGGGAAGGGAGACCCAGTACTTC.

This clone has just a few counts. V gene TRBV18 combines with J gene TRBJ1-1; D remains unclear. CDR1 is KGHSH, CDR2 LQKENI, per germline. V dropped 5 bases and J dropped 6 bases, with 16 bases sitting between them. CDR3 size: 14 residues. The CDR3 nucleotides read TGTGCCAGCTCAAGGGCGGCAGCGACCGCTGAAGCTTTCTTT. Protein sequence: CASSRAAATAEAFF. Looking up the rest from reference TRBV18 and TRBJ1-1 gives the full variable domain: NAGVMQNPRHLVRRRGQEARLRCSPMKGHSHVYWYRQLPEEGLKFMVYLQKENIIDESGMPKERFSAEFPKEGPSILRIQQVVRGDSAAYFCASSRAAATAEAFFGQGTRLTVV.

CDR3 in DNA: TGTGCCAGCAGTCTAGCGGGGACCTCCCCGCGGGAGCAGTACTTC. It specifies CASSLAGTSPREQYF. The chain is built from TRBV6-5 and TRBJ2-7; TRBD2 agrees at 9 bases. The CDR3 runs to 15 residues. Unmatched junction bases numbered 12, after V lost 5 bases and J lost 7 bases. The germline gives CDR1 MNHEY, CDR2 SVGAGI.

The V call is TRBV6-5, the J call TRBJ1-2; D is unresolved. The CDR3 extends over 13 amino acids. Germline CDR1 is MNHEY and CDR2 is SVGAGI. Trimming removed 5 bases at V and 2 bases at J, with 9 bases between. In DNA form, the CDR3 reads TGTGCCAGCAGTGCTAGACGGAACTATGGCTACACCTTC. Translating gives CASSARRNYGYTF.

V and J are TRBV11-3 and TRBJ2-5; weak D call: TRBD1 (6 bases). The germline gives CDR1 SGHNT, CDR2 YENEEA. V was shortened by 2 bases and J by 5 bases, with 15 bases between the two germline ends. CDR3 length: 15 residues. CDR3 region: CASSLTYRAGETQYF. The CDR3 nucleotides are TGTGCCAGCAGCTTAACCTACAGGGCCGGGGAGACCCAGTACTTC.

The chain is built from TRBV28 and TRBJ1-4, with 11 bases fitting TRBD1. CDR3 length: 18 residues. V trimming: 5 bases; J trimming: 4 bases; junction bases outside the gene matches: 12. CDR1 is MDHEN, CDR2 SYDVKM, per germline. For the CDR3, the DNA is TGTGCCAGCAGTCTCCCGGCGGGACAGGGGGTTGGTAATGAAAAACTGTTTTTT. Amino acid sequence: CASSLPAGQGVGNEKLFF.